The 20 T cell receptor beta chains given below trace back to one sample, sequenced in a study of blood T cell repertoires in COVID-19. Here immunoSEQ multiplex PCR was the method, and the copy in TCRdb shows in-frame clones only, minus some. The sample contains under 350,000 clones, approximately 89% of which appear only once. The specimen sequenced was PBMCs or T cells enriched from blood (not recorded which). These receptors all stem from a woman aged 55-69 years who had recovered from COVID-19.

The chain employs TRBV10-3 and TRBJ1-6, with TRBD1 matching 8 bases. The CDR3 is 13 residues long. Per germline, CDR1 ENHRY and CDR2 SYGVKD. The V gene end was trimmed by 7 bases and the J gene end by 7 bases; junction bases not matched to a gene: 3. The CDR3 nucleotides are TGTGCCATCAATGGACAGGGCAATTCACCCCTCCACTTT. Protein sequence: CAINGQGNSPLHF.

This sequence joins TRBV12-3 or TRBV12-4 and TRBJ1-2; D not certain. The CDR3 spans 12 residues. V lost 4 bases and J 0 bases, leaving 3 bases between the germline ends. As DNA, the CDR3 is TGTGCCAGCAGTTCTCCTAACTATGGCTACACCTTC. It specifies CASSSPNYGYTF.

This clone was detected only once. CDR3 bases: TGTGCCAGCAGCCAAGCAAGCGGTGAACTTAGCACAGATACGCAGTATTTT. Translating gives CASSQASGELSTDTQYF. This chain joins TRBV4-2 and TRBJ2-3; a possible D gene is TRBD2 (5 bases). This CDR3 spans 17 amino acids. Looked up from germline, CDR1 is LGHNA and CDR2 is YNFKEQ. V lost 1 base and J 0 bases, leaving 14 bases between the germline ends.

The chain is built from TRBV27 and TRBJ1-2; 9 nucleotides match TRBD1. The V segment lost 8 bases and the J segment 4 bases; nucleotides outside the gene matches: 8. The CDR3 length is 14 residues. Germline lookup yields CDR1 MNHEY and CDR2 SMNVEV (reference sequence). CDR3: CASEWTGESYGYTF. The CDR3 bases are TGTGCCAGCGAGTGGACAGGGGAAAGCTATGGCTACACCTTC.

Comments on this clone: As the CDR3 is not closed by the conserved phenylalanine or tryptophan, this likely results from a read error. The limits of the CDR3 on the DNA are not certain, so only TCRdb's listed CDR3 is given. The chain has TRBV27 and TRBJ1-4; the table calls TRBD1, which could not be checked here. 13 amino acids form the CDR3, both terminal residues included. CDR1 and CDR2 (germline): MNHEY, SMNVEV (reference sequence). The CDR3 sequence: CASSLRSTGLFGN.

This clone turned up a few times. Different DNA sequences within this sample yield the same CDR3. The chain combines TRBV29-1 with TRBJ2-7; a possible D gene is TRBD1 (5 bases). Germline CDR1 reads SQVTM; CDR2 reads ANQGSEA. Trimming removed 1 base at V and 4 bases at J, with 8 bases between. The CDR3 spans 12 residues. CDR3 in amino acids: CSVEGQGYEQYF. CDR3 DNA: TGCAGCGTTGAAGGCCAGGGATACGAGCAGTACTTC.

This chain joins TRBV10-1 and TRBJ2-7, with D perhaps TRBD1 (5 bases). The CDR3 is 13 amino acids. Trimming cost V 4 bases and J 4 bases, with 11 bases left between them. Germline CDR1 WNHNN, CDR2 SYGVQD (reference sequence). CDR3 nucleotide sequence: TGCGCCAGCAGTGTCGACAGAAATTACGAGCAGTACTTC. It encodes CASSVDRNYEQYF.

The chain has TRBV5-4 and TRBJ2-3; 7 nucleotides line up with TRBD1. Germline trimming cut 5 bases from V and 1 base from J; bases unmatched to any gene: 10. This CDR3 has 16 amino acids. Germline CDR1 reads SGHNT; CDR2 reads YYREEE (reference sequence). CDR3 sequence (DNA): TGTGCCAGCAGATCTAACCGGGACAGTGGCACAGATACGCAGTATTTT. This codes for CASRSNRDSGTDTQYF.

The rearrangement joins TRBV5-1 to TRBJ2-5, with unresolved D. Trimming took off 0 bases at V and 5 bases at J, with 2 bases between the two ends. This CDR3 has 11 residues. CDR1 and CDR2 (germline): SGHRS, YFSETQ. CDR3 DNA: TGCGCCAGCAGCTTGGCTGAGACCCAGTACTTC. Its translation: CASSLAETQYF.

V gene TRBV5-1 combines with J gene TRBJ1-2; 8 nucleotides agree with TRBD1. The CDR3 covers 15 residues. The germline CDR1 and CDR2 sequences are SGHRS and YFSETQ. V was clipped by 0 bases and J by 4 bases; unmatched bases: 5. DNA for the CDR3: TGCGCCAGCAGCTTGGAGCAGGGGGCTAGCTATGGCTACACCTTC. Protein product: CASSLEQGASYGYTF.

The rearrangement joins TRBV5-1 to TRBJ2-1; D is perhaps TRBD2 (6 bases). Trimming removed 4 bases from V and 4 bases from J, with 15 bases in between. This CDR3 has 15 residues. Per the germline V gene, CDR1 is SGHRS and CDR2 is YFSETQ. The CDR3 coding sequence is TGCGCCAGCAGCAAAACGGGACTGGATTACAATGAGCAGTTCTTC. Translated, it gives CASSKTGLDYNEQFF.

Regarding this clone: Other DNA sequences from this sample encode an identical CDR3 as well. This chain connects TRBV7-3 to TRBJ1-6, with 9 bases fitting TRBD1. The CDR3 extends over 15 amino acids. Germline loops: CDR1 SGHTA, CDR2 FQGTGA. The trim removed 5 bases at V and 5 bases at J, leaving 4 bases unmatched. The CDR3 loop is CASSAQGAHNSPLHF. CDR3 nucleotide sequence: TGTGCCAGCAGCGCACAGGGGGCCCATAATTCACCCCTCCACTTT.

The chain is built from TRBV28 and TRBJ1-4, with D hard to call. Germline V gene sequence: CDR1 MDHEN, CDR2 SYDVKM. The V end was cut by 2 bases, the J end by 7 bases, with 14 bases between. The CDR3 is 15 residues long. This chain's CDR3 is CASSLAVPAGEKLFF. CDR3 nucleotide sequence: TGTGCCAGCAGTTTAGCGGTTCCAGCCGGTGAAAAACTGTTTTTT. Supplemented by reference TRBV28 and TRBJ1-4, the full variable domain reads DVKVTQSSRYLVKRTGEKVFLECVQDMDHENMFWYRQDPGLGLRLIYFSYDVKMKEKGDIPEGYSVSREKKERFSLILESASTNQTSMYLCASSLAVPAGEKLFFGSGTQLSVL.

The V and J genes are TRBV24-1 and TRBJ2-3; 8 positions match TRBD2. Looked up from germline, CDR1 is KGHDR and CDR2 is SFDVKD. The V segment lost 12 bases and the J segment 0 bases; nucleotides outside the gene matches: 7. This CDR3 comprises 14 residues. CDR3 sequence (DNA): TGTGCCGCCGGGGGGGAATCTAGCACAGATACGCAGTATTTT. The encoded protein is CAAGGESSTDTQYF.

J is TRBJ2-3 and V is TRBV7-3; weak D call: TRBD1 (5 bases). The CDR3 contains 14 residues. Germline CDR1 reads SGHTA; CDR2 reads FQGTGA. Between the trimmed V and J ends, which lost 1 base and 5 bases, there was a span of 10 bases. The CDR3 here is CASSLSRTRDTQYF. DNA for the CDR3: TGTGCCAGCAGCTTAAGTAGGACACGAGATACGCAGTATTTT.

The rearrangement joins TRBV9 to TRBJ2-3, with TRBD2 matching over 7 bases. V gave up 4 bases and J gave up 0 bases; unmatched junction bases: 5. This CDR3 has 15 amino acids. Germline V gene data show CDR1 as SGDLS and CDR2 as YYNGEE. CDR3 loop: CASSPRGDSTDTQYF. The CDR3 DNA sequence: TGTGCCAGCAGCCCACGGGGGGATAGCACAGATACGCAGTATTTT.

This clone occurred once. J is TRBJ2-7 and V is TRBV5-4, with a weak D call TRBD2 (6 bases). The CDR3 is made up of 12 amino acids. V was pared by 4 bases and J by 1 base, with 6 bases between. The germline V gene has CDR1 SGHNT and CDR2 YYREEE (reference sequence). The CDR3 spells CASSGGSYEQYF. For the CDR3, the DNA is TGTGCCAGCAGCGGAGGGTCCTACGAGCAGTACTTC.

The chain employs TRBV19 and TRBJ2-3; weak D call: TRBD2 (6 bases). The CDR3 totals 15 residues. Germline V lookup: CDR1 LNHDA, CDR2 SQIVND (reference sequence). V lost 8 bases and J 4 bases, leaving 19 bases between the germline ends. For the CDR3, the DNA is TGTGCCAGTGCGAAACTAGCTCTGGGAGCAGATACGCAGTATTTT. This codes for CASAKLALGADTQYF.

In DNA, the CDR3 is TGCGCCAGCAGCACAACAGGGGGCAGCACTGAAGCTTTCTTT. Residues: CASSTTGGSTEAFF. The chain recombines TRBV5-1 with TRBJ1-1, with 9 bases matching TRBD1. There are 14 residues in the CDR3. Germline lookup yields CDR1 SGHRS and CDR2 YFSETQ. Trimming took 4 bases from V and 4 from J; bases not matched to a gene: 5. Looking up the rest from reference TRBV5-1 and TRBJ1-1 gives the full variable domain: KAGVTQTPRYLIKTRGQQVTLSCSPISGHRSVSWYQQTPGQGLQFLFEYFSETQRNKGNFPGRFSGRQFSNSRSEMNVSTLELGDSALYLCASSTTGGSTEAFFGQGTRLTVV.

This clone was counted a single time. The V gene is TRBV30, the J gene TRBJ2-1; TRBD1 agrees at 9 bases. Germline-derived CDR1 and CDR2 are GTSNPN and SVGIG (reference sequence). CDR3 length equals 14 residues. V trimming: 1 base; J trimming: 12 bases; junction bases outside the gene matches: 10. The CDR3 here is CAWSARQGEKGQFF. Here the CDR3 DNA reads TGTGCCTGGAGTGCTAGACAGGGGGAGAAGGGGCAGTTCTTC.